This TCR beta chain was sequenced for a study of T-cell memory formation after mild COVID-19. V lost 0 bases, J lost 4 bases, and 12 bases lay in between. The CDR3 sequence is 15 residues long. CDR1 is LGHNA, CDR2 YNFKEQ, per germline. From the 5' RACE reads, TCRdb called clonotypes with MiXCR, one entry per CDR3 protein. The table lists about 560,000 distinct CDR3 sequences, roughly a fifth of them singletons. The rearrangement uses TRBV4-2 and TRBJ1-2; tentatively, D is TRBD1 (5 bases). This sequence originates from an adult woman who had mild COVID-19 (a few samples of this study predate the infection). Cell type and time point are not known. The sample comprised PBMCs or a T cell subset sorted from them (not recorded which). Here the CDR3 reads CASSQDRGQIYGYTF. Here the CDR3 DNA reads TGTGCCAGCAGCCAAGATAGGGGCCAGATCTATGGCTACACCTTC.